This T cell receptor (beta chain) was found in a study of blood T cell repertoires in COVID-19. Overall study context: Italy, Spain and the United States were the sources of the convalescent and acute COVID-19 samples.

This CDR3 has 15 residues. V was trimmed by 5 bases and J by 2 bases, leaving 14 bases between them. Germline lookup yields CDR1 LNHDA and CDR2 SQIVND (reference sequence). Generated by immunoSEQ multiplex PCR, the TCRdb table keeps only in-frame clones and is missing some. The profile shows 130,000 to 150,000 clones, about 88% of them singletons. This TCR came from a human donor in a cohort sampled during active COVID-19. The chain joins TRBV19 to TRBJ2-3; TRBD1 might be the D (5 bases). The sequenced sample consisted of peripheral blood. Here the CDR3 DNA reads TGTGCCAGTAGTTACGACAGAAACCCCACAGATACGCAGTATTTT. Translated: CASSYDRNPTDTQYF.